Listed here are 13 T cell receptor beta chains from one sample, sequenced in a study of blood T cell repertoires in COVID-19. The assay was immunoSEQ multiplex PCR, and TCRdb's table has in-frame clones only and misses some. Counted here are around 370,000 clones, roughly 90% occurring once; the ten biggest clones make up around 6.6%. The sequenced material came from peripheral blood. The receptors were sampled from a woman in her seventies with COVID-19, enrolled during active disease.

The chain recombines TRBV5-1 with TRBJ2-5; weak D call: TRBD2 (6 bases). CDR3 length: 12 residues. Per germline, CDR1 SGHRS and CDR2 YFSETQ. The ends were cut back, 7 bases at V and 3 bases at J, with 10 bases in the middle. This CDR3 is CASAGGKETQYF. CDR3 DNA sequence: TGCGCCAGCGCCGGGGGAAAAGAGACCCAGTACTTC.

The chain couples TRBV19 to TRBJ1-1; TRBD1 aligns across 9 bases. The germline gives CDR1 LNHDA, CDR2 SQIVND (reference sequence). The V segment lost 4 bases and the J segment 7 bases; nucleotides outside the gene matches: 7. The length of the CDR3 is 14 residues. This chain's CDR3 is CASSTDRGEGEAFF. CDR3 coding DNA: TGTGCCAGTAGTACCGACAGGGGGGAAGGTGAAGCTTTCTTT.

The rearrangement joins TRBV10-3 to TRBJ1-3, with D uncertain. Germline V gene sequence: CDR1 ENHRY, CDR2 SYGVKD. V lost 3 bases to trimming and J lost 0 bases, with 6 bases between them. The CDR3 length is 14 residues. Here the CDR3 DNA reads TGTGCCATCAGTGAAACTACCTCTGGAAACACCATATATTTT. This codes for CAISETTSGNTIYF.

The chain has TRBV19 and TRBJ2-2; the D is unclear. Germline V gene lookup returns CDR1 LNHDA and CDR2 SQIVND (reference sequence). The CDR3 consists of 15 residues. Trimming removed 0 bases at V and 3 bases at J, with 8 bases between. The CDR3 DNA sequence: TGTGCCAGTAGTATAGACCTTGGCTACACCGGGGAGCTGTTTTTT. Its translation: CASSIDLGYTGELFF.

This chain links TRBV10-2 with TRBJ2-5; 13 bases align to TRBD2. V shed 8 bases, J shed 4 bases, and the junction held 7 bases outside the gene matches. Looked up from germline, CDR1 is WSHSY and CDR2 is SAAADI. The CDR3 totals 15 residues. In nucleotides, the CDR3 is TGCGCCAGCGGACCGGGACTAGCGGGGCTAGAGACCCAGTACTTC. Its translation: CASGPGLAGLETQYF.

This clone was seen a few times. V gene TRBV7-9 combines with J gene TRBJ2-3; maybe TRBD1 (5 bases). The germline CDR1 and CDR2 sequences are SEHNR and FQNEAQ (reference sequence). Trimming took off 4 bases at V and 2 bases at J, with 13 bases between the two ends. The CDR3 loop spans 15 amino acids. CDR3 bases: TGTGCCAGCAGCTGGGGCCGGGCCGACACAGATACGCAGTATTTT. Amino acids: CASSWGRADTDTQYF.

This clone was recorded once. This rearrangement joins TRBV5-1 to TRBJ2-7, with 7 nucleotides matching TRBD1. Germline V gene sequence: CDR1 SGHRS, CDR2 YFSETQ. After removal of 0 bases from V and 0 bases from J, the junction contained 3 bases not matched to a gene. This CDR3 is 15 amino acids long. CDR3 DNA: TGCGCCAGCAGCTTGGGACAGGGAAACTCCTACGAGCAGTACTTC. Translation gives CASSLGQGNSYEQYF.

The V gene is TRBV6-5, the J gene TRBJ1-1; D possibly corresponds to TRBD1 (6 bases). In germline, CDR1 is MNHEY, CDR2 SVGAGI. CDR3 size: 14 residues. Trimming cost V 6 bases and J 5 bases, with 16 bases left between them. The chain's CDR3 is CASSEGGVGTEAFF. DNA for the CDR3: TGTGCCAGCAGCGAGGGGGGGGTTGGGACTGAAGCTTTCTTT.

In regard to this clone: This sample also contains other DNA sequences that code for the same CDR3. The chain recombines TRBV5-1 with TRBJ1-1; no firm D call. Germline CDR1 SGHRS, CDR2 YFSETQ. The CDR3 length is 12 residues. V shed 1 base and J shed 5 bases, with 6 bases lying between them. The CDR3 spells CASSLTGTEAFF. The CDR3, as DNA: TGCGCCAGCAGCTTGACGGGTACTGAAGCTTTCTTT.

The chain recombines TRBV18 with TRBJ1-1; D perhaps matches TRBD1 (6 bases). Germline CDR1 KGHSH, CDR2 LQKENI. V lost 8 bases and J lost 1, with 11 bases in between. The CDR3 has 13 residues. The CDR3 spells CASRMTGNTEAFF. The CDR3 coding sequence is TGTGCCAGCAGGATGACAGGGAACACTGAAGCTTTCTTT.

The chain recombines TRBV11-3 with TRBJ2-5; D unclear. Germline V gene data show CDR1 as SGHNT and CDR2 as YENEEA. The CDR3 length is 14 residues. V shed 5 bases and J shed 5 bases, with 15 bases lying between them. The CDR3 bases are TGTGCCAGCAGCCCGCCCCGCGGAATCGAGACCCAGTACTTC. As protein: CASSPPRGIETQYF.

The genes are TRBV24-1 and TRBJ2-3, with 7 bases fitting TRBD1. The CDR3 totals 13 residues. The germline CDR1 and CDR2 sequences are KGHDR and SFDVKD. Germline trimming cut 9 bases from V and 2 bases from J; bases unmatched to any gene: 4. CDR3 coding DNA: TGTGCCACCCGGGACAGTCACACAGATACGCAGTATTTT. It specifies CATRDSHTDTQYF.

V gene TRBV19 combines with J gene TRBJ2-2; the D is unclear. Germline V CDR1 and CDR2: LNHDA, SQIVND (reference sequence). CDR3 length equals 14 residues. V lost 6 bases and J lost 3, with 11 bases in between. The CDR3 nucleotides are TGTGCCAGTAGCCGAGTCGAGTACACCGGGGAGCTGTTTTTT. Encoded protein: CASSRVEYTGELFF. Variable domain in full (rest from reference TRBV19 and TRBJ2-2): DGGITQSPKYLFRKEGQNVTLSCEQNLNHDAMYWYRQDPGQGLRLIYYSQIVNDFQKGDIAEGYSVSREKKESFPLTVTSAQKNPTAFYLCASSRVEYTGELFFGEGSRLTVL.